This T cell receptor (beta chain) was sequenced in a study of blood T cell repertoires in COVID-19. Study-level background: Sites in the United States, Italy and Spain provided acute and convalescent COVID-19 samples.

After removal of 7 bases from V and 3 bases from J, the junction contained 7 bases not matched to a gene. Germline CDR1 and CDR2: SGHRS and YFSETQ. CDR3 length: 14 amino acids. The authors' processing: Reference gene primer amplification yielded estimated nucleated cell counts. The method was immunoSEQ multiplex PCR; TCRdb's version includes in-frame clones alone and lacks a portion of them. The V and J calls and clone size were taken over from that table, and D and trimming were inferred from the DNA. Here the sample spans about 140,000 clones, more than 80% being singletons. Sequenced input: peripheral blood. The chain joins TRBV5-1 to TRBJ2-4; 7 bases agree with TRBD1. The receptor's source is a human donor in a cohort sampled during active COVID-19. CDR3: CASGSGQNKNIQYF. CDR3 bases: TGCGCCAGCGGGTCGGGACAGAACAAAAACATTCAGTACTTC. The complete variable domain, with remaining parts taken from reference TRBV5-1 and TRBJ2-4, reads KAGVTQTPRYLIKTRGQQVTLSCSPISGHRSVSWYQQTPGQGLQFLFEYFSETQRNKGNFPGRFSGRQFSNSRSEMNVSTLELGDSALYLCASGSGQNKNIQYFGAGTRLSVL.